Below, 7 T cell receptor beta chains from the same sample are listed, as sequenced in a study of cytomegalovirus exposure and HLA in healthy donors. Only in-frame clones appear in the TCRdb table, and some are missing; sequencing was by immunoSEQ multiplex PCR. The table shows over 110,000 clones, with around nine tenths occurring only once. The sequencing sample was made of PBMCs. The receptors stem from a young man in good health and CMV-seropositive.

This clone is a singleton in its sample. CDR3 nucleotides: TGTGCCAGCAGCCAGGGGGTGGATGCTAGCACAGATACGCAGTATTTT. Its protein is CASSQGVDASTDTQYF. The chain links TRBV9 to TRBJ2-3; 7 bases agree with TRBD1. The junction had 8 bases not matched to a gene; V was cut back by 4 bases and J by 0 bases. In germline, CDR1 is SGDLS, CDR2 YYNGEE. The CDR3 runs 16 residues.

Here the CDR3 DNA reads TGTGCCAGCAGTGGGGACAGGGACACTGAAGCTTTCTTT. This encodes CASSGDRDTEAFF. V usage is TRBV2 and J usage is TRBJ1-1; 9 bases are shared with TRBD1. Losses at the gene ends were 4 bases for V and 3 bases for J; bases not matched to a gene: 0. Germline CDR1 is SNHLY and CDR2 is FYNNEI. This CDR3 is 13 amino acids long.

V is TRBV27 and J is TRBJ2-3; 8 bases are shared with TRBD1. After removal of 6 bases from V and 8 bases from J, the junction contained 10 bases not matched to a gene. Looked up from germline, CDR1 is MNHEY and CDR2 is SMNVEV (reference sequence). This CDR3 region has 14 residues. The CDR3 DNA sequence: TGTGCCAGCAGCCCATGGGACAGGTTCTTTACGCAGTATTTT. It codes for CASSPWDRFFTQYF.

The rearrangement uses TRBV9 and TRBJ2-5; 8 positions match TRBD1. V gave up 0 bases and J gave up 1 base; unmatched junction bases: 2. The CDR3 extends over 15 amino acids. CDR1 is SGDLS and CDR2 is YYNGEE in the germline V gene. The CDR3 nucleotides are TGTGCCAGCAGCGTAGGGCAGGGGGCCCAAGAGACCCAGTACTTC. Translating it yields CASSVGQGAQETQYF. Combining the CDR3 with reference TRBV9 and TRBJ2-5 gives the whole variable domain DSGVTQTPKHLITATGQRVTLRCSPRSGDLSVYWYQQSLDQGLQFLIQYYNGEERAKGNILERFSAQQFPDLHSELNLSSLELGDSALYFCASSVGQGAQETQYFGPGTRLLVL.

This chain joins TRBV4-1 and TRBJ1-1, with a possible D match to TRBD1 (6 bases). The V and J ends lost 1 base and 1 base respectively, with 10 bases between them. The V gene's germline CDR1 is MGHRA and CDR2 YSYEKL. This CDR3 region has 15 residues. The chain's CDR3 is CASSQAIGGNTEAFF. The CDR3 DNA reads TGCGCCAGCAGCCAAGCAATAGGGGGGAACACTGAAGCTTTCTTT.

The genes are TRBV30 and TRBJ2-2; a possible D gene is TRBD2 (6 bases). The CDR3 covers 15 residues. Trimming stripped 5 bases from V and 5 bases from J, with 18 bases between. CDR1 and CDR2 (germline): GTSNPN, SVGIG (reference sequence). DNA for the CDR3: TGTGCCTGGCGGACCGGGACTCCGGGGACCGGGGAGCTGTTTTTT. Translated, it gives CAWRTGTPGTGELFF.

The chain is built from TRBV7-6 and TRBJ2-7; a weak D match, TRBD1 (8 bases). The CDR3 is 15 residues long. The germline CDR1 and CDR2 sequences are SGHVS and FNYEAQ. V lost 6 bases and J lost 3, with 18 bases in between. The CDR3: CASSLGSGTGYEQYF. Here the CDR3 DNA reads TGTGCCAGCAGTCTAGGGAGCGGGACAGGCTACGAGCAGTACTTC.